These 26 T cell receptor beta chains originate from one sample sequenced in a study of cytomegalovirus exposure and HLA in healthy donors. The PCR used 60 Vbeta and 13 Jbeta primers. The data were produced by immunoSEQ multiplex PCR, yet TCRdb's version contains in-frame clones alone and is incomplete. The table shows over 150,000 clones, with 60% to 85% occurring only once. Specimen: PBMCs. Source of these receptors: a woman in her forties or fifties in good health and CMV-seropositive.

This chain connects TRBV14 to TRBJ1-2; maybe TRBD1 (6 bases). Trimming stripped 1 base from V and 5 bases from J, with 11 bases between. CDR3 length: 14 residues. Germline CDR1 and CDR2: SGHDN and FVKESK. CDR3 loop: CASSQASGEYGYTF. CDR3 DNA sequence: TGTGCCAGCAGCCAAGCCTCAGGGGAGTATGGCTACACCTTC.

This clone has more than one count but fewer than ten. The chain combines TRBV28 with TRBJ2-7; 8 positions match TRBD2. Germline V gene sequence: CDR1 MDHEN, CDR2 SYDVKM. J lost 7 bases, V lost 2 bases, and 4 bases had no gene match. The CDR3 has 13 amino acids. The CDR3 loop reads CASSLAGREEQYF. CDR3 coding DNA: TGTGCCAGCAGTTTAGCCGGGAGGGAGGAGCAGTACTTC. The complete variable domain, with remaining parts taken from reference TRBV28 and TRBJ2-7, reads DVKVTQSSRYLVKRTGEKVFLECVQDMDHENMFWYRQDPGLGLRLIYFSYDVKMKEKGDIPEGYSVSREKKERFSLILESASTNQTSMYLCASSLAGREEQYFGPGTRLTVT.

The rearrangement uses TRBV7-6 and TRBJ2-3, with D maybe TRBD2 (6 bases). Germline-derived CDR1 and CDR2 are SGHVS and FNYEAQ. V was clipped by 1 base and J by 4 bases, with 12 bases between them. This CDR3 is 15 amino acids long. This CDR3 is CASSLEAGTADTQYF. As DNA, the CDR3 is TGTGCCAGCAGCTTAGAGGCGGGAACAGCAGATACGCAGTATTTT.

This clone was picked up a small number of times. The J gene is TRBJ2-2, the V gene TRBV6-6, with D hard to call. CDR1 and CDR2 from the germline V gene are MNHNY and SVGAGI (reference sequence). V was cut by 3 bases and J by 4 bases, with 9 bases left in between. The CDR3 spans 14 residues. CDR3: CASSYNPSTGELFF. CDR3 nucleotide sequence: TGTGCCAGCAGTTATAACCCCAGCACCGGGGAGCTGTTTTTT.

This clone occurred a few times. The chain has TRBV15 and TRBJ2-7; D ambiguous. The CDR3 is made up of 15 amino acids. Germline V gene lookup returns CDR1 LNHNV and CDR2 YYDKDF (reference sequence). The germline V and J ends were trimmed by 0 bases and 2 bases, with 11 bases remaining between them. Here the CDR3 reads CATSRENTPTYEQYF. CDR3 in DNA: TGTGCCACCAGCAGAGAAAATACTCCGACCTACGAGCAGTACTTC.

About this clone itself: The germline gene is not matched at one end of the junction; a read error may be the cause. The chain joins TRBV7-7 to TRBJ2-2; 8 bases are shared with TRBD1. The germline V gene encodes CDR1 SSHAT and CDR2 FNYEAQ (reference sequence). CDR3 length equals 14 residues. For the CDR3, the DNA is TGTGCTAGCAGCCCGAGACAGGGGACCGGGGAGCTGTTTTTT. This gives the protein CASSPRQGTGELFF.

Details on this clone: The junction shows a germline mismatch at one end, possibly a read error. The CDR3 loop reads CATSRKGTYSGANGLTF. The CDR3 DNA sequence: TGTGCCACCTCCAGGAAGGGAACCTACTCTGGGGCCAACGGCCTGACTTTC. This chain connects TRBV19 to TRBJ2-6; a weak D match, TRBD1 (5 bases). Germline values: CDR1 LNHDA, CDR2 SQIVND (reference sequence). The CDR3 contains 17 residues.

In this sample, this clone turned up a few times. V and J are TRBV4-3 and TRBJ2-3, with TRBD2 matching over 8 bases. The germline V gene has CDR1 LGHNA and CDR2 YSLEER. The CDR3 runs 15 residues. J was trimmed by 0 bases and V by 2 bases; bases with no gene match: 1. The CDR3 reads CASSQRGGSTDTQYF. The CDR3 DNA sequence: TGCGCCAGCAGCCAACGCGGGGGGAGCACAGATACGCAGTATTTT.

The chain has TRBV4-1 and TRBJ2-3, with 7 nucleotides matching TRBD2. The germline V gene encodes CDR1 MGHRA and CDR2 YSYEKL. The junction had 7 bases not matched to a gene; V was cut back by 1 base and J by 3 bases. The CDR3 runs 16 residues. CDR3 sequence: CASSQGGAGWTDTQYF. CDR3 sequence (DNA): TGCGCCAGCAGCCAAGGGGGAGCGGGATGGACAGATACGCAGTATTTT.

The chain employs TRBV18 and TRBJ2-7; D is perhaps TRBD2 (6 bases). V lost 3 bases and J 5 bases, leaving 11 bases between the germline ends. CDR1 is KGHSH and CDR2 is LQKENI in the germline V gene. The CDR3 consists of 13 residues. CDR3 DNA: TGTGCCAGCTCACCTGAGACTAGACACGAGCAGTACTTC. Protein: CASSPETRHEQYF.

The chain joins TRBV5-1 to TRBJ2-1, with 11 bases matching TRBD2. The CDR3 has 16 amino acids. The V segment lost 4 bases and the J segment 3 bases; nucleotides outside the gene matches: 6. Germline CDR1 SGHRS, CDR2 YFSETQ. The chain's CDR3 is CASSHGLAGLYNEQFF. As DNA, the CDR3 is TGCGCCAGCAGCCATGGACTAGCGGGCCTCTACAATGAGCAGTTCTTC.

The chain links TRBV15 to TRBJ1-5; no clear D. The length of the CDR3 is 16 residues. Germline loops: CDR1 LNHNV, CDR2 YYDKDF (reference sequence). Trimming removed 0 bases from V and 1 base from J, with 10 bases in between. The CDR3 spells CATSREGRGSNQPQHF. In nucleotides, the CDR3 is TGTGCCACCAGCAGAGAGGGAAGAGGGAGCAATCAGCCCCAGCATTTT.

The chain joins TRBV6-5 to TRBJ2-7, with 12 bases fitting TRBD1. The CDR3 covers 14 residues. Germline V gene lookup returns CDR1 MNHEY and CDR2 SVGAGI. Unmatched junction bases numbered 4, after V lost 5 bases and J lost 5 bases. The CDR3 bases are TGTGCCAGCAGTAGGGGACAGGGGGCGGACGAGCAGTACTTC. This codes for CASSRGQGADEQYF.

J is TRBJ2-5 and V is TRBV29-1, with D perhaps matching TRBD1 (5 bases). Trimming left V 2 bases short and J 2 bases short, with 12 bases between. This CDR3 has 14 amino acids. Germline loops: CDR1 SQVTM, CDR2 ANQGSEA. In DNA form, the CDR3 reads TGCAGCGTTGAAAAGGGGCTGGGGCAAGAGACCCAGTACTTC. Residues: CSVEKGLGQETQYF.

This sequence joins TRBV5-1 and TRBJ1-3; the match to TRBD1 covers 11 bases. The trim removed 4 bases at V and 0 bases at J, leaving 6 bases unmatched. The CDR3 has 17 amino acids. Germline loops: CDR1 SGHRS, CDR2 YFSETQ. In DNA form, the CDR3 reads TGCGCCAGCAGCCATACCGGGACAGGGGGCTCTGGAAACACCATATATTTT. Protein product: CASSHTGTGGSGNTIYF.

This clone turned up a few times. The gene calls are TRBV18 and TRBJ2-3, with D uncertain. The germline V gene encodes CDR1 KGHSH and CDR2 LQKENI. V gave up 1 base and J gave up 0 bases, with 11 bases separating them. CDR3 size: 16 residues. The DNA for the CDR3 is TGTGCCAGCTCACCACTTTCGTTAACTAGCACAGATACGCAGTATTTT. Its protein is CASSPLSLTSTDTQYF.

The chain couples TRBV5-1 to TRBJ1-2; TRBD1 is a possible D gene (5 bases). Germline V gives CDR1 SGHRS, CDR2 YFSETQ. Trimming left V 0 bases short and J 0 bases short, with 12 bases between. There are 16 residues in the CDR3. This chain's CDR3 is CASSLAQGPANYGYTF. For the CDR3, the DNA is TGCGCCAGCAGCTTGGCCCAGGGTCCAGCTAACTATGGCTACACCTTC. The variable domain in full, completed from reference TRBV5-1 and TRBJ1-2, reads KAGVTQTPRYLIKTRGQQVTLSCSPISGHRSVSWYQQTPGQGLQFLFEYFSETQRNKGNFPGRFSGRQFSNSRSEMNVSTLELGDSALYLCASSLAQGPANYGYTFGSGTRLTVV.

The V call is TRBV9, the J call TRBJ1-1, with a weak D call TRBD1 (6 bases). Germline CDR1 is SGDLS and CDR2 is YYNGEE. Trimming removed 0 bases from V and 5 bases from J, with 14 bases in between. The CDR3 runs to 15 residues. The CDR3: CASSVEGERGTEAFF. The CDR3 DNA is TGTGCCAGCAGCGTAGAGGGGGAAAGGGGGACTGAAGCTTTCTTT. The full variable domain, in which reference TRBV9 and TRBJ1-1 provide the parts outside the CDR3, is DSGVTQTPKHLITATGQRVTLRCSPRSGDLSVYWYQQSLDQGLQFLIQYYNGEERAKGNILERFSAQQFPDLHSELNLSSLELGDSALYFCASSVEGERGTEAFFGQGTRLTVV.

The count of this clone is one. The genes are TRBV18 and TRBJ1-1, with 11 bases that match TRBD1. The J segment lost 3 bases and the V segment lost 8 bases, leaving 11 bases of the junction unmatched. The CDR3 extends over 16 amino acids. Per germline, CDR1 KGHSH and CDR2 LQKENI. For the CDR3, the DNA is TGTGCCAGCCTGATAACCCCGGGACAGGGGGACACTGAAGCTTTCTTT. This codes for CASLITPGQGDTEAFF. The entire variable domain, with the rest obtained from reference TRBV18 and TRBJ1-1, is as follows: NAGVMQNPRHLVRRRGQEARLRCSPMKGHSHVYWYRQLPEEGLKFMVYLQKENIIDESGMPKERFSAEFPKEGPSILRIQQVVRGDSAAYFCASLITPGQGDTEAFFGQGTRLTVV.

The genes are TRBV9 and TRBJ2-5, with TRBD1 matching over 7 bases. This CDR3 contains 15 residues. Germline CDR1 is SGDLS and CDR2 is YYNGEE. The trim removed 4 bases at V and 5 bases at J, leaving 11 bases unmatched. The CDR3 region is CASSTRQGQYETQYF. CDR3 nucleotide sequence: TGTGCCAGCAGCACCCGACAGGGTCAATATGAGACCCAGTACTTC.

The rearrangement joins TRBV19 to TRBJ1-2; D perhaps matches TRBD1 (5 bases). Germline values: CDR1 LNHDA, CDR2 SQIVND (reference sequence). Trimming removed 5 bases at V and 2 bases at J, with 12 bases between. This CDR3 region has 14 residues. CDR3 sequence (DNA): TGTGCCAGTAGTGTGCAGGGATCCAACTATGGCTACACCTTC. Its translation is CASSVQGSNYGYTF.

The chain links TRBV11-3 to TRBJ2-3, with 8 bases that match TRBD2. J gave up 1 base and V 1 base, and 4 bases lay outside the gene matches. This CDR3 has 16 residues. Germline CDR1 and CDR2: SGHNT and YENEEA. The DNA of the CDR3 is TGTGCCAGCAGCTTAGGAGGTAGCGGGGGCACAGATACGCAGTATTTT. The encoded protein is CASSLGGSGGTDTQYF.

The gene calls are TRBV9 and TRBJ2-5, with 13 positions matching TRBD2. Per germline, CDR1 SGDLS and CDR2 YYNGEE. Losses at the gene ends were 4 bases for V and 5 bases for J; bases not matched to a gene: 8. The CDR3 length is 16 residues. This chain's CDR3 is CASSPLGLAGDETQYF. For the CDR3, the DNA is TGTGCCAGCAGCCCCCTCGGACTAGCGGGAGATGAGACCCAGTACTTC.

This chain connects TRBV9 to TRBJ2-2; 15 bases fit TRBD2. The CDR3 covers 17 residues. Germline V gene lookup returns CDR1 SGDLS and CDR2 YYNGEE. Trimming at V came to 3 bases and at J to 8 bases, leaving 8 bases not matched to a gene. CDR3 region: CASSAGLAGGVAGELFF. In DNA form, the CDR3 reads TGTGCCAGCAGCGCGGGACTAGCGGGGGGTGTGGCGGGGGAGCTGTTTTTT.

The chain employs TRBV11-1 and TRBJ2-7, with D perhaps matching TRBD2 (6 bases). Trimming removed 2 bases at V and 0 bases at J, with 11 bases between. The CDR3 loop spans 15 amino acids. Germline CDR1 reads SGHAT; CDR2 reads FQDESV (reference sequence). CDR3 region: CASSLHHGSSYEQYF. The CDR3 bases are TGTGCCAGCAGCTTACATCACGGGAGCTCCTACGAGCAGTACTTC.

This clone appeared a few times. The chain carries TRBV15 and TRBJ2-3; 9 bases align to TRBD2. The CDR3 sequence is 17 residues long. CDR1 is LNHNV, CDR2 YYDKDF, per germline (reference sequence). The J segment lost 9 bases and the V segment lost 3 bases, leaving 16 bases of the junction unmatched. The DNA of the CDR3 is TGTGCCACCAGCAGGGCCCCATTGGTGGGCGGGGGGGCAACGCAGTATTTT. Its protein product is CATSRAPLVGGGATQYF.